This TCR beta chain originates from a study of technical replicates of blood from several donors. CDR1 and CDR2 from the germline V gene are MRHNA and SNTAGT. The V end was cut by 4 bases, the J end by 1 base, with 7 bases between. The CDR3 runs 14 residues. The data were produced by immunoSEQ multiplex PCR, yet TCRdb's version contains in-frame clones alone and is incomplete. The sample holds some 83,000 clones, about 92% seen once. Sequencing was carried out using T cells isolated from PBMCs. This chain connects TRBV6-4 to TRBJ2-2; D not resolved. The receptor was isolated from a human donor in good health. The CDR3 sequence: CASSATVNTGELFF. CDR3 nucleotides: TGTGCCAGCAGTGCTACGGTGAACACCGGGGAGCTGTTTTTT.